The 16 T cell receptor beta chains below were found in one sample sequenced in a study of T-cell memory formation after mild COVID-19 (dated by TCRdb to 2020 to 2022). The protocol used for the library was 5' RACE. TCRdb shows the sequencer as Illumina NovaSeq 6000. TCRdb itself trimmed the public reads at Q25 with fastp, ran MiXCR and retained productive beta chains. Each entry is one CDR3 protein sequence, shown with its most common DNA and genes. The sample records 380,000 or so distinct CDR3 sequences, about 15% of which are singletons. The top ten constitute about 22% of the sample. Sequenced material: PBMCs or a T cell subset sorted from them (not recorded which). The origin of the receptors is a man aged 18 to 30 who had mild COVID-19 (a few samples of this study predate the infection). The sample titles of this study are shuffled in the database, so cell type and time point are left out; the donor was told from shared clones.

This clonotype was counted between two and nine times. V and J are TRBV7-2 and TRBJ2-3; 7 bases fit TRBD1. From germline, CDR1 is SGHTA and CDR2 FQGNSA. V dropped 4 bases and J dropped 2; count of bases not matched to a gene: 6. The CDR3 spans 15 residues. This CDR3 reads CASSSPTGLTDTQYF. The CDR3 region has the DNA TGTGCCAGCAGCTCTCCGACAGGGCTCACAGATACGCAGTATTTT.

This chain links TRBV7-9 with TRBJ2-5; D is undetermined. The ends were cut back, 5 bases at V and 4 bases at J, with 14 bases in the middle. Germline values: CDR1 SEHNR, CDR2 FQNEAQ (reference sequence). The CDR3 totals 14 residues. The CDR3 bases are TGTGCCAGCAGCCCCCCACGGCCTCTAGAGACCCAGTACTTC. Its protein product is CASSPPRPLETQYF. Variable domain in full (rest from reference TRBV7-9 and TRBJ2-5): DTGVSQNPRHKITKRGQNVTFRCDPISEHNRLYWYRQTLGQGPEFLTYFQNEAQLEKSRLLSDRFSAERPKGSFSTLEIQRTEQGDSAMYLCASSPPRPLETQYFGPGTRLLVL.

In this sample, this clonotype turned up a few times. This chain joins TRBV5-1 and TRBJ1-1, with D hard to call. V was clipped by 4 bases and J by 12 bases, with 19 bases between them. In germline, CDR1 is SGHRS, CDR2 YFSETQ. The CDR3 contains 13 residues. The CDR3: CASSPRLGLNTFF. CDR3 nucleotides: TGCGCCAGCAGCCCTCGACTCGGGCTGAACACTTTCTTT.

V gene TRBV10-1 combines with J gene TRBJ1-5; 9 positions agree with TRBD1. Germline CDR1 reads WNHNN; CDR2 reads SYGVQD (reference sequence). V shed 0 bases, J shed 9 bases, and the junction held 3 bases outside the gene matches. CDR3 length equals 14 residues. The CDR3 here is CASSESRDRAPQHF. The CDR3 DNA is TGCGCCAGCAGTGAGTCCCGGGACAGGGCGCCCCAGCATTTT.

This clonotype came up a few times. V is TRBV27 and J is TRBJ2-3; D is possibly TRBD2 (5 bases). V was cut by 6 bases and J by 5 bases, with 12 bases left in between. The length of the CDR3 is 13 residues. Germline assignment: CDR1 MNHEY and CDR2 SMNVEV (reference sequence). The CDR3, as DNA: TGTGCCAGCAGGGACTTTGTTAGAGATACGCAGTATTTT. This encodes CASRDFVRDTQYF.

V and J are TRBV7-6 and TRBJ2-1; 9 bases agree with TRBD1. The J segment lost 2 bases and the V segment lost 5 bases, leaving 10 bases of the junction unmatched. The CDR3 runs to 17 residues. Germline-derived CDR1 and CDR2 are SGHVS and FNYEAQ. The CDR3 nucleotides read TGTGCCAGCAGCAGAGAAACAGGGGGCGCAACCTACAATGAGCAGTTCTTC. Its translation: CASSRETGGATYNEQFF.

The chain employs TRBV6-5 and TRBJ2-3; the D gene is possibly TRBD2 (6 bases). The germline V gene has CDR1 MNHEY and CDR2 SVGAGI. The V gene lost 2 bases and the J gene lost 2 bases, with 11 bases spanning the gap. CDR3 length equals 15 residues. CDR3 loop: CASSYDGGDTDTQYF. Here the CDR3 DNA reads TGTGCCAGCAGTTACGACGGGGGAGACACAGATACGCAGTATTTT.

The chain has TRBV9 and TRBJ2-2, with D uncertain. CDR3 size: 15 residues. Germline V gene data show CDR1 as SGDLS and CDR2 as YYNGEE. Trimming pared 0 bases from V and 0 bases from J, leaving 6 bases between. CDR3 in DNA: TGTGCCAGCAGCGTAGGCCCGGCGAACACCGGGGAGCTGTTTTTT. As protein: CASSVGPANTGELFF.

This clonotype was observed at least ten times. The DNA for the CDR3 is TGTGCCAGCAGTTTAGATACGAGCGCTGGGGCCAACGTCCTGACTTTC. Translating it yields CASSLDTSAGANVLTF. The chain recombines TRBV12-3 or TRBV12-4 with TRBJ2-6; D is ambiguous. With 1 base removed from V and 2 bases from J, the gap between germline ends came to 9 bases. The CDR3 sequence is 16 residues long.

This clonotype was observed a handful of times. The rearrangement links TRBV11-2 to TRBJ2-3; D remains unclear. The CDR3 totals 12 residues. V was cut by 5 bases and J by 5 bases, with 8 bases left in between. From germline, CDR1 is SGHAT and CDR2 FQNNGV. The DNA for the CDR3 is TGTGCCAGCAGCCACGGTCGAGATACGCAGTATTTT. Encoded protein: CASSHGRDTQYF.

The V gene is TRBV11-3, the J gene TRBJ2-7; 7 positions agree with TRBD2. Germline CDR1 reads SGHNT; CDR2 reads YENEEA. CDR3 length equals 15 residues. V dropped 9 bases and J dropped 0; count of bases not matched to a gene: 11. The CDR3 loop is CARAPGRGSSYEQYV. CDR3 nucleotide sequence: TGTGCCAGGGCCCCTGGGAGGGGAAGCTCCTACGAGCAGTACGTC.

This chain joins TRBV6-4 and TRBJ2-7, with D unresolved. Trimming took 10 bases from V and 6 from J, leaving 22 bases between them. This CDR3 contains 14 residues. The V gene's germline CDR1 is MRHNA and CDR2 SNTAGT. CDR3 sequence reads: CATSDVSPRCEQYV. The DNA of the CDR3 is TGTGCCACCTCGGACGTTTCTCCTAGGTGCGAGCAGTACGTC.

This clonotype was seen more than once but under ten times. The chain carries TRBV5-1 and TRBJ2-3, with 9 nucleotides matching TRBD1. Germline lookup yields CDR1 SGHRS and CDR2 YFSETQ. CDR3 length: 14 amino acids. V lost 4 bases and J lost 3; bases outside the gene matches: 3. CDR3 nucleotide sequence: TGCGCCAGCAGCAAGACAGGGGGTACAGATACGCAGTATTTT. Its protein product is CASSKTGGTDTQYF.

This clonotype has only a few counts. The genes are TRBV6-2 or TRBV6-3 and TRBJ2-5; D tentatively reads TRBD1 or TRBD2 (5 bases each). V was cut by 6 bases and J by 3 bases, with 14 bases left in between. The germline gives CDR1 MNHEY, CDR2 SVGEGT. The CDR3 is 14 amino acids. CDR3 sequence: CASRPRGAEETQYF. In DNA form, the CDR3 reads TGTGCCAGCAGACCCCGAGGGGCGGAAGAGACCCAGTACTTC.

The gene calls are TRBV20-1 and TRBJ2-1, with 14 bases lining up with TRBD2. Trimming removed 4 bases from V and 4 bases from J; junction bases left unmatched: 3. Germline V CDR1 and CDR2: DFQATT, SNEGSKA (reference sequence). The CDR3 contains 15 residues. CDR3: CSATTSGGDYNEQFF. CDR3 DNA sequence: TGCAGTGCTACGACTAGCGGGGGGGATTACAATGAGCAGTTCTTC.

This clonotype was observed a few times. This chain links TRBV12-3 or TRBV12-4 with TRBJ2-7, with D tentatively TRBD1 (5 bases). The CDR3 runs 13 residues. The germline V and J ends were trimmed by 5 bases and 2 bases, with 10 bases remaining between them. The CDR3 sequence is CASSRGRAYEQYV. CDR3 DNA: TGTGCCAGCAGTAGAGGCAGGGCCTACGAGCAGTACGTC.